This entry concerns a single T cell receptor beta chain. This entry comes from a study of blood T cell repertoires in COVID-19. About the research overall: Samples representing acute and convalescent COVID-19 were sourced from the United States, Italy and Spain.

Authors' processing steps: Counts of nucleated cells, estimated from reference gene primer amplification, were obtained. Some clones are missing from TCRdb's copy, which holds only in-frame ones; the method was immunoSEQ multiplex PCR. That table gives V, J and clone size, and the DNA gave D and trimming. The table has approximately 54,000 clones, 80% to 90% seen once. The origin of this receptor is a woman aged 55 to 70 with acute or convalescent COVID-19. The sequenced material came from peripheral blood.

The CDR3 region is CASSEPGFDEKLFF. The DNA of the CDR3 is TGTGCCAGCAGTGAACCGGGTTTCGATGAAAAACTGTTTTTT. This chain links TRBV2 with TRBJ1-4; D gene uncertain. The V end was cut by 2 bases, the J end by 6 bases, with 10 bases between. Per the germline V gene, CDR1 is SNHLY and CDR2 is FYNNEI. The CDR3 length is 14 residues. The complete variable domain, with remaining parts taken from reference TRBV2 and TRBJ1-4, reads EPEVTQTPSHQVTQMGQEVILRCVPISNHLYFYWYRQILGQKVEFLVSFYNNEISEKSEIFDDQFSVERPDGSNFTLKIRSTKLEDSAMYFCASSEPGFDEKLFFGSGTQLSVL.